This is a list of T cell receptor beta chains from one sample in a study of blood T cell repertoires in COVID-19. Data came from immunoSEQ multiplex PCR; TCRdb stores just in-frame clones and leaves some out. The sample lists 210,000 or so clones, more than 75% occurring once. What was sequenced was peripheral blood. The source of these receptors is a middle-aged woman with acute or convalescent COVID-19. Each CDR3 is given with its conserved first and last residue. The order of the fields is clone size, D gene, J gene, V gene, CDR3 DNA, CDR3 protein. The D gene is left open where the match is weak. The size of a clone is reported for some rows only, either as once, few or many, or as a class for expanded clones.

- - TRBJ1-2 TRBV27 TGTGCCAGCAGTTTGCGAGCCCCCGACTATGGCTACACCTTC CASSLRAPDYGYTF
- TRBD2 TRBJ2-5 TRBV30 TGTGCCTGGAGGGCTCACGGGGGGTTGGAGACCCAGTACTTC CAWRAHGGLETQYF
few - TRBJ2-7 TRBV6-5 TGTGCCAGCAGTCGGACAATTACTTACGAGCAGTACTTC CASSRTITYEQYF
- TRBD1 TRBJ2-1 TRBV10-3 TGTGCCATCAGTGAGGGTGGGACAGCCTACAATGAGCAGTTCTTC CAISEGGTAYNEQFF
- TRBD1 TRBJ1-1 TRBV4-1 TGCGCCAGCAGCCAACAACCATCTTCTACAGGGGGGTACACTGAAGCTTTCTTT CASSQQPSSTGGYTEAFF
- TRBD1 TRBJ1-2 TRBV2 TGTGCCAGCAGTGAAGCTGGGACAGGGCCCGGTGGCTACACCTTC CASSEAGTGPGGYTF
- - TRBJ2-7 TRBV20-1 TGCAGTCATGCCGACAGTTACGAGCAGTACTTC CSHADSYEQYF
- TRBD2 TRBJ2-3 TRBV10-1 TGCGCCAGCAGTCCATCGGGGGGGTGGGCAGATACGCAGTATTTT CASSPSGGWADTQYF
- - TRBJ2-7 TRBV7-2 TGTGCCAGCAGCTCTAGACTAGCCTACGAGCAGTACTTC CASSSRLAYEQYF
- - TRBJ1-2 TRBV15 TGTGCCACCAGCAGAGATGACAGGGGCTACACCTTC CATSRDDRGYTF
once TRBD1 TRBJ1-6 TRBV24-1 TGTGCCACCAGGTATAGACAGGGGAATTCACCCCTCCACTTT CATRYRQGNSPLHF
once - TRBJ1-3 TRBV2 TGTGCCAGCAGTGTTCAAGGGGCCTCTGGAAACACCATATATTTT CASSVQGASGNTIYF
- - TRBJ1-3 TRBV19 TGTGCCAGTAGTATGGCCAGCTCTGGAAACACCATATATTTT CASSMASSGNTIYF
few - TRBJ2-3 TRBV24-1 TGTGCCACCGCAGACAGGAGCACAGATACGCAGTATTTT CATADRSTDTQYF
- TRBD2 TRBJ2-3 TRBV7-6 TGTGCCAGCAGCGGGGGGACTAGCGGGGCGTCAGATACGCAGTATTTT CASSGGTSGASDTQYF
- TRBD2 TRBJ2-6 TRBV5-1 TGCGCCAGCAGCTTGTCCGGACTAGCGTTTTCTGGGGCCAACGTCCTGACTTTC CASSLSGLAFSGANVLTF
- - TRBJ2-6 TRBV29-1 TGCAGCGTAGACCGGGGGTCAGGGGCCAACGTCCTGACTTTC CSVDRGSGANVLTF
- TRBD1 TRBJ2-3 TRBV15 TGTGCCACCAACAGGGGGCCCACAGATACGCAGTATTTT CATNRGPTDTQYF
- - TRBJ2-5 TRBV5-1 TGCGCCAGCAGCCCGGACTTCCAAGAGACCCAGTACTTC CASSPDFQETQYF
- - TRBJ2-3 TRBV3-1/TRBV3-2 TGTGCCAGCAGCCAAGGTGTGGCAGCAAGGGGAGATACGCAGTATTTT CASSQGVAARGDTQYF
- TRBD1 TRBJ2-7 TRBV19 TGTGCCAGTAGTGGGGACAGGGGATACTACGAGCAGTACTTC CASSGDRGYYEQYF
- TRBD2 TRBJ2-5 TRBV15 TGTGCCACCAGCCCGCGGACTAGCGATGGGACCCAGTACTTC CATSPRTSDGTQYF
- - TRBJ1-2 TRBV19 TGTGCCAGTAGTGCGGGGATCAACTATGGCTACACCTTC CASSAGINYGYTF
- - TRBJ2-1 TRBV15 TGTGCCACCAGCCGAAGGGACACCAGCTCCTACAATGAGCAGTTCTTC CATSRRDTSSYNEQFF
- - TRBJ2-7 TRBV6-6 TGTGCCAGTCGGGATTCCTACGAGCAGTACTTC CASRDSYEQYF
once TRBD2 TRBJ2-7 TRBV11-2 TGTGCCAGCAGCTCCGTTTTCCGGGACTACTCCTACGAGCAGTACTTC CASSSVFRDYSYEQYF
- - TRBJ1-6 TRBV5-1 TGCGCCAGCAGCTTCGGGGATTCACCCCTCCACTTT CASSFGDSPLHF
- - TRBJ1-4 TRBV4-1 TGCGCCAGCAGCCAAGATCCCCGGTCGGGAGAAAAACTGTTTTTT CASSQDPRSGEKLFF
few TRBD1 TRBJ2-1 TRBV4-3 TGCGCCAGCAGCCAAGAAACAGGGGCAGCCTTGAAGAATGAGCAGTTCTTC CASSQETGAALKNEQFF
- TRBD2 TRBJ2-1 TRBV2 TGTGCCAGCAGTGGCCGGTCTAGCGGGAGGACTTACAATGAGCAGTTCTTC CASSGRSSGRTYNEQFF
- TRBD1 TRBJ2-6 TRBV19 TGTGCCAGTAAAGTTAGTGCAGGGGGCAATGGGGCCAACGTCCTGACTTTC CASKVSAGGNGANVLTF
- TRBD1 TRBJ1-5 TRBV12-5 TGTGCTAGTGGTCCTGTGGGGACAGGTAATCAGCCCCAGCATTTT CASGPVGTGNQPQHF
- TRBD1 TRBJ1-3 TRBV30 TGTGCCTGGAGAGAGTTTACAGGGGCAGGAAACACCATATATTTT CAWREFTGAGNTIYF
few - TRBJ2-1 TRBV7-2 TGTGCCAGCAGCTCATTCGGGTCTTACAATGAGCAGTTCTTC CASSSFGSYNEQFF
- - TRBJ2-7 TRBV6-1 TGTGCCAGCAGTGTAATTGCGAATAGGGCGGAGGGCGAGCAGTACTTC CASSVIANRAEGEQYF
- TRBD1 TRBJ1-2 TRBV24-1 TGTGCCACCAGTGATCCGACAGGGAACTATGGCTACACCTTC CATSDPTGNYGYTF
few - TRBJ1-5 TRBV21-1 TGTGCCAGCAGCAAACAGGATAGCAATCAGCCCCAGCATTTT CASSKQDSNQPQHF
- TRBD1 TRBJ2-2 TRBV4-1 TGCGCCAGCAGCCGAACACAGGGGGTCGCCGGGGAGCTGTTTTTT CASSRTQGVAGELFF
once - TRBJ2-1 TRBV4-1 TGCGCCAGCAGCCAACTCGGGGAAAAATCCTACAATGAGCAGTTCTTC CASSQLGEKSYNEQFF
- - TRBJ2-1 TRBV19 TGTGCCAGTAGTATACGGGGTCGAACCCTTCCCCCGGAGCAGTTCTTC CASSIRGRTLPPEQFF
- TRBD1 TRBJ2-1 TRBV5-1 TGCGCCAGCAGCTTGAAGGGGACAGATTATACGAGCTCCTACAATGAGCAGTTCTTC CASSLKGTDYTSSYNEQFF
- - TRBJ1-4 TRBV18 TGTGCCAGCTCAGCGTTGGTTGGGCGGAGGCCGAATGAAAAACTGTTTTTT CASSALVGRRPNEKLFF
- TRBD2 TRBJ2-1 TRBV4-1 TGCGCCAGCAGCCAAGAAAGTATGGCTAGCGGGAGGAAGTCCTACAATGAGCAGTTCTTC CASSQESMASGRKSYNEQFF
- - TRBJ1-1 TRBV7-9 TGTGCCAGCAGCCCCCAGAGGCGGACTGAAGCTTTCTTT CASSPQRRTEAFF
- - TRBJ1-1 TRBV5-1 TGCGCCAGCAGCCTAGAACGGTTGAACACTGAAGCTTTCTTT CASSLERLNTEAFF
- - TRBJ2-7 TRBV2 TGTGCCAGCAGTGACTCAGGGTTGGACGAGCAGTACTTC CASSDSGLDEQYF
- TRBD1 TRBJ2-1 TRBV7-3 TGTGCCAGCAGCTCGCAGGGGGCTGCCTACAATGAGCAGTTCTTC CASSSQGAAYNEQFF
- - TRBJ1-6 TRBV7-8 TGTGCCAGCAGCGGACAGAGCTCCTATAATTCACCCCTCCACTTT CASSGQSSYNSPLHF